One and the same sample provided the 2 T cell receptor beta chains below, sequenced in a study of somatic mutations in cytotoxic T cells in rheumatoid arthritis. The data were produced by immunoSEQ multiplex PCR, yet TCRdb's version contains in-frame clones alone and is incomplete. The data show about 10,000 clones, roughly 90% seen once. The sequenced sample was CD4+ T cells sorted from blood. The receptors were gathered from a woman younger than 30 with rheumatoid arthritis.

This chain uses TRBV5-1 with TRBJ1-1; 9 bases are shared with TRBD1. This CDR3 contains 16 residues. With 5 bases clipped from V and 7 bases from J, the junction kept 15 bases outside the gene matches. Germline V gene data show CDR1 as SGHRS and CDR2 as YFSETQ. This chain's CDR3 is CASRTDPGQGTDEAFF. CDR3 coding DNA: TGCGCCAGCAGGACAGACCCGGGACAGGGAACGGATGAAGCTTTCTTT.

This clone was seen more than once but under ten times. V usage is TRBV4-1 and J usage is TRBJ1-1, with a possible D match to TRBD1 (6 bases). The length of the CDR3 is 16 residues. V shed 4 bases and J shed 2 bases, with 17 bases lying between them. The germline gives CDR1 MGHRA, CDR2 YSYEKL. CDR3 DNA: TGCGCCAGCAGCCGAGGGCCGAGGACAGCAAACACTGAAGCTTTCTTT. As protein: CASSRGPRTANTEAFF.